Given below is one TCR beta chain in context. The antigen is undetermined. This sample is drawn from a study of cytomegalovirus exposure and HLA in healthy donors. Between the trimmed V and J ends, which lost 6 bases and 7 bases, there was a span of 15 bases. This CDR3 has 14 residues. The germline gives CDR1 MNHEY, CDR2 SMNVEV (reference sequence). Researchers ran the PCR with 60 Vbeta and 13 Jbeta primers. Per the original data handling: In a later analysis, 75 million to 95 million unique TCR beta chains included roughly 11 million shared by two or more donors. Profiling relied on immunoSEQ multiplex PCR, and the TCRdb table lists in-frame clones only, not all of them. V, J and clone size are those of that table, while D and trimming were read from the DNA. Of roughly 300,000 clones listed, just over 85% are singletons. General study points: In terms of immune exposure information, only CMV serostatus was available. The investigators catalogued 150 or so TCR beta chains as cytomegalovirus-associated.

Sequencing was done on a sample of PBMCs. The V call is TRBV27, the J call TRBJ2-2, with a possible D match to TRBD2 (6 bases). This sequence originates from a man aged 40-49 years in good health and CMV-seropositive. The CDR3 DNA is TGTGCCAGCAGCTACGGGACTGGGTTCGGGGAGCTGTTTTTT. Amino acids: CASSYGTGFGELFF.